This T cell receptor beta chain came from a study of blood T cell repertoires in COVID-19. Assay used: immunoSEQ multiplex PCR; TCRdb lists only in-frame clones, some missing. The sample lists more than 65,000 clones; over 80% were seen once. The origin of this receptor is a woman aged 45-59 years with acute or convalescent COVID-19. Sequenced: peripheral blood.

This chain's CDR3 is CASSQDLRGQAFF. Here the CDR3 DNA reads TGCGCCAGCAGCCAAGATCTAAGGGGGCAAGCTTTCTTT. The chain combines TRBV4-3 with TRBJ1-1, with 7 bases that match TRBD1. CDR1 is LGHNA and CDR2 is YSLEER in the germline V gene. Germline trimming cut 0 bases from V and 9 bases from J; bases unmatched to any gene: 4. The CDR3 sequence is 13 residues long.